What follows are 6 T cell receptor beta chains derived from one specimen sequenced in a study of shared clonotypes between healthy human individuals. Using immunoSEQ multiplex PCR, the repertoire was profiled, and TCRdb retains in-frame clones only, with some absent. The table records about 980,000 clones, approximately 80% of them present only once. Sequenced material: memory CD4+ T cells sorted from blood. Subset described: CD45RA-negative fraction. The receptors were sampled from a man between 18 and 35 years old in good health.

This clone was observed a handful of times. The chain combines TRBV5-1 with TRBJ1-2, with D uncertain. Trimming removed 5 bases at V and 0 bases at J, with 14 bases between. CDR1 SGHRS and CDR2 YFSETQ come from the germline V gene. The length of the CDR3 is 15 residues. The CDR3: CASRTAVGANYGYTF. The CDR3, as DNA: TGCGCCAGCAGGACCGCTGTTGGCGCTAACTATGGCTACACCTTC.

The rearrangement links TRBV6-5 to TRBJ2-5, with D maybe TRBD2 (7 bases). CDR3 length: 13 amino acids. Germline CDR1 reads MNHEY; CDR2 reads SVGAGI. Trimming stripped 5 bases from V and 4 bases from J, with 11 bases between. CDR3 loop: CASSGGARETQYF. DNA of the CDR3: TGTGCCAGCAGTGGGGGGGCAAGAGAGACCCAGTACTTC.

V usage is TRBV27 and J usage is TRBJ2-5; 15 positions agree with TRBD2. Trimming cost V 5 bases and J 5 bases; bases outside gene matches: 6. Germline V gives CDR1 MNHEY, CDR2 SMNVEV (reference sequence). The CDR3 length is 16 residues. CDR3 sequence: CASSGRTSGGAETQYF. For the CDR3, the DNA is TGTGCCAGCAGTGGGCGGACTAGCGGGGGGGCGGAGACCCAGTACTTC.

Written as DNA, the CDR3 is TGTGCCACAACGGGTAACACTGAAGCTTTCTTT. Translated, it gives CATTGNTEAFF. This chain uses TRBV6-5 with TRBJ1-1; D unclear. V was pared by 10 bases and J by 2 bases, with 8 bases between. The CDR3 contains 11 residues. Germline lookup yields CDR1 MNHEY and CDR2 SVGAGI.

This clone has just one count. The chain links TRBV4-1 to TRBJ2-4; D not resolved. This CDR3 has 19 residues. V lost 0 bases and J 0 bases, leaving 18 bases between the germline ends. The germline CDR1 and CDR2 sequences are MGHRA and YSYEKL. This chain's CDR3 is CASSQDWQTQLLAKNIQYF. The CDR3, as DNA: TGCGCCAGCAGCCAAGACTGGCAGACCCAACTCCTAGCCAAAAACATTCAGTACTTC.

In DNA, the CDR3 is TGTGCCAGACCACAGGGGATAGCGGGAGGGCCCTACGAGCAGTACTTC. Translation gives CARPQGIAGGPYEQYF. The chain joins TRBV9 to TRBJ2-7, with TRBD2 identical over 11 bases. The V gene end was trimmed by 8 bases and the J gene end by 2 bases; junction bases not matched to a gene: 12. Germline CDR1 reads SGDLS; CDR2 reads YYNGEE. The CDR3 is 16 residues long.